The clone carrying this TCR beta chain has at least ten counts. The target antigen is unknown. Using RNA transcripts as the source, TCR beta CDR3 regions were amplified. An initial round of RT-PCR targeting the TCR CDR3 relied on the HTBI primer set. A single record per CDR3 protein comes from TCRdb applying MiXCR to the multiplex PCR reads. The sample has under 350,000 distinct CDR3 sequences, roughly 23% seen once. This sample stems from a study of T cells in Graves' hyperthyroidism and ophthalmopathy. Notes on the study in general: Ophthalmopathy prediction by the model preceded onset by a median about 6 months.

CDR1 is SEHNR, CDR2 FQNEAQ, per germline (reference sequence). The CDR3 runs 14 residues. V gave up 2 bases and J gave up 7 bases, with 12 bases separating them. Source material: blood. The TCR comes from a woman aged 50 to 65 with Graves' hyperthyroidism. The V and J genes are TRBV7-9 and TRBJ2-1; the D gene is possibly TRBD2 (6 bases). The CDR3 loop is CASSLPLAANEQFF. DNA of the CDR3: TGTGCCAGCAGCTTACCATTAGCGGCGAATGAGCAGTTCTTC.